This is a list of T cell receptor beta chains from one sample in a study of cytomegalovirus exposure and HLA in healthy donors. Assay: immunoSEQ multiplex PCR; the TCRdb copy retains only in-frame clones and omits some. Among tens of thousands of clones listed, about 80% were seen once. Input material: PBMCs. All receptors come from a man between 45 and 60 years old in good health and CMV-seronegative. Both conserved end residues are part of each CDR3. D genes are given only for firm matches. Not every row has a clone size; where given, it reads once, few, many or a size class.

len,d_gene,j_gene,abundance,v_gene,CDR3nt,CDR3aa
15,TRBD2,TRBJ2-7,-,TRBV5-1,TGCGCCAGCAGCCTGGGGACTAGCGGGAGCTACGAGCAGTACTTC,CASSLGTSGSYEQYF
14,TRBD2,TRBJ2-5,-,TRBV28,TGTGCCAGCAGTTTTACTAGCGGCCAAGAGACCCAGTACTTC,CASSFTSGQETQYF
14,TRBD1,TRBJ1-2,-,TRBV30,TGTGCCTGGGGAGGACAGGGGCACAGCTATGGCTACACCTTC,CAWGGQGHSYGYTF
13,-,TRBJ1-6,-,TRBV2,TGTGCCAGCCAGGAGGGGAAATTCTCACCCCTCCACTTT,CASQEGKFSPLHF
16,TRBD2,TRBJ2-7,-,TRBV4-1,TGCGCCAGCAGCCAAGCCTCGACTAGCGGGAGCTACGAGCAGTACTTC,CASSQASTSGSYEQYF
13,-,TRBJ2-7,-,TRBV6-6,TGTGCCAGCGTCGGGCAGGGGATCTACGAGCAGTACTTC,CASVGQGIYEQYF
15,-,TRBJ1-5,-,TRBV4-3,TGCGCCAGCAGCCAAGATCGACTTTCCAATCAGCCCCAGCATTTT,CASSQDRLSNQPQHF
15,TRBD1,TRBJ2-1,-,TRBV5-1,TGCGCCAGCAGCTTGGGACAGGGCCCCTACAATGAGCAGTTCTTC,CASSLGQGPYNEQFF
15,-,TRBJ1-1,few,TRBV4-1,TGCGCCAGCAGCCAAGGCGACCGCCGCTTGAGGAGAGCTTTCTTT,CASSQGDRRLRRAFF
16,TRBD2,TRBJ2-2,-,TRBV10-1,TGCGCCAGCAGTGAGTCGGTCCTAGCGGGGGCCGGGGAACTGTTTTTT,CASSESVLAGAGELFF
14,-,TRBJ1-1,few,TRBV7-3,TGTGCCAGCAGGTTACAGTCCAGGAACACTGAAGCTTTCTTT,CASRLQSRNTEAFF
13,-,TRBJ2-7,-,TRBV30,TGTGCCTTCCGACAGGCGGAGTCGTACGAGCAGTACTTC,CAFRQAESYEQYF
15,TRBD1,TRBJ1-2,-,TRBV30,TGTGCCTGGAGTGGGGTTAGAGGGGGCACTGATGGCTACACCTTC,CAWSGVRGGTDGYTF
10,-,TRBJ2-7,-,TRBV2,TGTGCCAGCGGCGGGTTTGAGCAGTACTTC,CASGGFEQYF
14,TRBD1,TRBJ2-5,once,TRBV19,TGTGCCAGTAGGGCCGGGACAGGGCGAAACGGGCAGTACTTC,CASRAGTGRNGQYF
16,TRBD2,TRBJ2-7,-,TRBV6-1,TGTGCCAGCAGTGAAGGACTAGCGGGGGGGCGGTACGAGCAGTACTTC,CASSEGLAGGRYEQYF
16,TRBD1,TRBJ1-5,once,TRBV18,TGTGCCAGCTCACCACCCGGGACAGGGACCCATCAGCCCCAGCATTTT,CASSPPGTGTHQPQHF
14,-,TRBJ2-5,-,TRBV6-6,TGTGCCAGCAGTTACGGTGGCAGGGGTGAGACCCAGTACTTC,CASSYGGRGETQYF
15,TRBD1,TRBJ1-4,-,TRBV19,TGTGCCAGTAGTATACGACAGGGAACTAATGAAAAACTGTTTTTT,CASSIRQGTNEKLFF
12,-,TRBJ2-3,-,TRBV21-1,TGTGCCAGCAGCAAAGAGCCAGATACGCAGTATTTT,CASSKEPDTQYF
12,TRBD2,TRBJ2-7,once,TRBV30,TGTGCCTGGAATGAGCGGGGTTACGAGCAGTACTTC,CAWNERGYEQYF